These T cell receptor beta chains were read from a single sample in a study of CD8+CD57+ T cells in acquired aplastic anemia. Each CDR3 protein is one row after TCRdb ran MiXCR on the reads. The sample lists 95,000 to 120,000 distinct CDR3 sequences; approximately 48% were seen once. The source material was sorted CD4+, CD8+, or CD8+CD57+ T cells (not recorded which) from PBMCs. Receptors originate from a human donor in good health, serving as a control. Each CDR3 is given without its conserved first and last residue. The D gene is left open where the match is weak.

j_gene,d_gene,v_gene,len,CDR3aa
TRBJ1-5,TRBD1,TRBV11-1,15,ASSPSTGGESNQPQH
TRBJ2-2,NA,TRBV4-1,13,ASSQERAGSGELF
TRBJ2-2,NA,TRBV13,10,ASSANTGELF
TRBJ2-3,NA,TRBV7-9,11,ASSDGNTDTQY
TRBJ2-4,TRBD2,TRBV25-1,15,ASSQPGGGMGKNIQY
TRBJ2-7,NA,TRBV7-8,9,ASSPFTGQY
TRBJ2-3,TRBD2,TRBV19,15,ASSIPGLAGVTDTQY
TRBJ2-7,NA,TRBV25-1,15,ASSYSIGGRLPYEQY
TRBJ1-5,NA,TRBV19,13,ATATGSLSNQPQH
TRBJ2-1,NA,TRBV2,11,ASKLQERTNQF
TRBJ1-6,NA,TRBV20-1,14,SARDLGEGEGSPLH
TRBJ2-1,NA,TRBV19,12,ASGRRSSYNEQF
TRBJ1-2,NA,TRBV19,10,ASSMPSLGYT
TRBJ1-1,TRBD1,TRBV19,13,ASTVSTGFSLLAF
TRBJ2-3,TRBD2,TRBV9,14,ASSLTSGGAIDTQY
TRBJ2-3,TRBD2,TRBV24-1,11,ATSDKGLVPQY
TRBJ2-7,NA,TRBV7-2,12,ASSLVAATYEQY
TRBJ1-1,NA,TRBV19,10,ASSIGQEGAF
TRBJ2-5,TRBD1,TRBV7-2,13,ASSIATGGQETQY
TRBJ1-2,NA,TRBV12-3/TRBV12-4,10,ASTRTTYGYT
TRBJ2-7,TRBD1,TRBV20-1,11,SAYGQGTYEQY
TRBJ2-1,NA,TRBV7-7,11,ASSLDRYDEQF
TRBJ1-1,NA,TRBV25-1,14,ASSGGGTIMNTEAF
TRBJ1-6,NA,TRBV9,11,ASSPLGDSPLH
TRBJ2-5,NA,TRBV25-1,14,ASSETNEPKVETQY
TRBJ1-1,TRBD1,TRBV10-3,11,AISRQGSTEAF
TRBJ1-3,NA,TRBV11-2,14,ASSPQTGHPGNTIY
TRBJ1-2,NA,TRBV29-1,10,SFRGAGSGYT
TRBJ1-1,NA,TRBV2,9,ASSGTTEAF
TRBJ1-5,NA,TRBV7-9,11,ASSFGPLQPQH
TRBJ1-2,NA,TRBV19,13,ASSRAGTDGYGYT
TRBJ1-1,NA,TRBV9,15,ASSVEGGGRVNTEAF
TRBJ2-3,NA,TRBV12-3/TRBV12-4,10,ASTKWTDTQY
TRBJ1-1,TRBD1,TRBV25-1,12,ASSWTGWNIEAF
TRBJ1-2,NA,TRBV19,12,ASSPAGSNYGYT
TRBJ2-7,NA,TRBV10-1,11,ASSEWEQNEQY
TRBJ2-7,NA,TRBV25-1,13,ASSAVGGGSYEQY
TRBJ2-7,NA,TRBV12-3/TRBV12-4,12,ASSLRGQSYEQY
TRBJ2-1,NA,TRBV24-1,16,ATSDPATGSSSYNEQF
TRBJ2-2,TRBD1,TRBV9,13,ASGRQGLIGGELF
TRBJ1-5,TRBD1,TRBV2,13,ASSSRGYSNQPQH